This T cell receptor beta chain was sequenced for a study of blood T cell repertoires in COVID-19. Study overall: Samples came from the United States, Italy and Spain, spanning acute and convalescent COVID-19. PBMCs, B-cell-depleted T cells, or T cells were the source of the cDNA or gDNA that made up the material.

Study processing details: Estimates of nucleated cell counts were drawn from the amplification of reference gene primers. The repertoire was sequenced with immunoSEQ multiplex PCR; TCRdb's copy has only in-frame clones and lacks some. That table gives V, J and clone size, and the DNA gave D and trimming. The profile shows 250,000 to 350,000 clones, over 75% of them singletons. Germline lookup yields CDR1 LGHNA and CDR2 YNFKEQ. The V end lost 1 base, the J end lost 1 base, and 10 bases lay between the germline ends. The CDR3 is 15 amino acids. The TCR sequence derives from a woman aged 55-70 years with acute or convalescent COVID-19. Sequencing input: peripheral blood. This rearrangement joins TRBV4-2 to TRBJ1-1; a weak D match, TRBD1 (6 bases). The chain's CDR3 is CASSQGGQPNTEAFF. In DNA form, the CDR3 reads TGTGCCAGCAGCCAAGGAGGACAGCCGAACACTGAAGCTTTCTTT.